These 21 T cell receptor beta chains were sequenced from one sample in a study of blood T cells in healthy people across ages. Next came a second PCR, run for roughly 6 to 11 cycles, which used a sample-barcoded 5' primer along with a J-beta primer mix. TCRdb re-derived calls from the 5' RACE reads in MiXCR, one entry per CDR3 protein. The table lists approximately 1.5 million distinct CDR3 sequences, about 32% of them singletons. Sequenced sample: blood. These receptors were taken from a woman aged 25 to 45 in good health.

The V call is TRBV10-3, the J call TRBJ2-4, with D perhaps matching TRBD1 or TRBD2 (5 bases each). The V gene lost 6 bases and the J gene lost 13 bases, with 22 bases spanning the gap. CDR1 is ENHRY, CDR2 SYGVKD, per germline. The CDR3 consists of 14 residues. The CDR3 DNA is TGTGCCATCAGGGAGGCTCGGGACGGTGACGGGCAGTACTTC. Translated, it gives CAIREARDGDGQYF.

The rearrangement links TRBV7-9 to TRBJ1-1; maybe TRBD1 (6 bases). V was trimmed by 6 bases and J by 11 bases, leaving 16 bases between them. CDR1 is SEHNR and CDR2 is FQNEAQ in the germline V gene (reference sequence). CDR3 length equals 12 residues. As DNA, the CDR3 is TGTGCCAGCAGTCACACAGGGCTTGGGGCTTTCTTT. It yields the protein CASSHTGLGAFF.

This clonotype was recorded a few times. CDR3: CAINRDRVDEQYF. CDR3 in DNA: TGTGCCATCAACCGGGACAGGGTCGACGAGCAGTACTTC. The chain is built from TRBV6-2 or TRBV6-3 and TRBJ2-7; 9 bases line up with TRBD1. The J segment lost 5 bases and the V segment lost 10 bases, leaving 9 bases of the junction unmatched. Germline loops: CDR1 MNHEY, CDR2 SVGEGT. This CDR3 is built from 13 residues.

The chain couples TRBV7-2 to TRBJ1-2; no reliable D call. Germline CDR1 reads SGHTA; CDR2 reads FQGNSA. The V gene lost 1 base and the J gene lost 4 bases, with 10 bases spanning the gap. The CDR3 has 14 residues. DNA for the CDR3: TGTGCCAGCAGCTTAGGGTGGGCGGGCTATGGCTACACCTTC. This translates into CASSLGWAGYGYTF.

This chain connects TRBV5-1 to TRBJ2-2; D gene ambiguous. The length of the CDR3 is 14 residues. V lost 0 bases and J 5 bases, leaving 8 bases between the germline ends. The germline CDR1 and CDR2 sequences are SGHRS and YFSETQ. The CDR3 nucleotides read TGCGCCAGCAGCTTGGGCCTTGAAACCGGGGAGCTGTTTTTT. Translation gives CASSLGLETGELFF.

The V call is TRBV6-5, the J call TRBJ2-3; D remains ambiguous. V was clipped by 0 bases and J by 0 bases, with 13 bases between them. CDR1 MNHEY and CDR2 SVGAGI come from the germline V gene. This CDR3 has 17 residues. In nucleotides, the CDR3 is TGTGCCAGCAGTTACTCGACGGACGGTCCGAGCACAGATACGCAGTATTTT. Protein product: CASSYSTDGPSTDTQYF.

The V gene is TRBV4-1, the J gene TRBJ2-1, with 8 bases matching TRBD2. This CDR3 has 19 amino acids. Germline CDR1 MGHRA, CDR2 YSYEKL. V was pared by 5 bases and J by 2 bases, with 17 bases of the junction left unmatched. Here the CDR3 DNA reads TGCGCCAGCAGCTTAGCGGGATTAGTCGGACCTAGGGCCTACAATGAGCAGTTCTTC. It codes for CASSLAGLVGPRAYNEQFF.

The chain has TRBV27 and TRBJ2-2, with 8 positions matching TRBD2. Trimming at V came to 7 bases and at J to 0 bases, leaving 7 bases not matched to a gene. The length of the CDR3 is 16 residues. Germline CDR1 and CDR2: MNHEY and SMNVEV (reference sequence). CDR3 loop: CASTPTSGANTGELFF. CDR3 nucleotide sequence: TGTGCCAGCACCCCAACTAGCGGAGCGAACACCGGGGAGCTGTTTTTT.

A few counts support this clonotype. The chain has TRBV3-1 and TRBJ1-4; TRBD1 might be the D (6 bases). With 0 bases removed from V and 7 bases from J, the gap between germline ends came to 15 bases. This CDR3 has 16 amino acids. The germline V gene encodes CDR1 LGHDT and CDR2 YNNKEL (reference sequence). As DNA, the CDR3 is TGTGCCAGCAGCCAAGAAATGCAACGGGGGCCTGAAAAACTGTTTTTT. Protein: CASSQEMQRGPEKLFF.

On this clonotype itself: A read error may explain this, as a much larger clone is one base away. V and J are TRBV4-1 and TRBJ1-4, with D unclear. Germline loops: CDR1 MGHRA, CDR2 YSYEKL. There are 15 residues in the CDR3. CDR3 DNA: TGCGCCAGCAACCAATCCCGAATGCAGAATGAAAAACTGTTTTTT. This codes for CASNQSRMQNEKLFF.

The genes are TRBV20-1 and TRBJ2-3; 10 nucleotides align to TRBD2. The CDR3 sequence is 14 residues long. The V segment lost 6 bases and the J segment 2 bases; nucleotides outside the gene matches: 5. Germline V gene sequence: CDR1 DFQATT, CDR2 SNEGSKA (reference sequence). CDR3 region: CSASTSGITDTQYF. The CDR3 DNA reads as TGCAGTGCAAGCACTAGCGGGATCACAGATACGCAGTATTTT.

This clonotype turned up a few times. The chain joins TRBV5-1 to TRBJ1-1; the match to TRBD1 covers 8 bases. With V trimmed by 4 bases and J by 1 base, 9 bases remained unmatched. Germline V gives CDR1 SGHRS, CDR2 YFSETQ. This CDR3 is 16 amino acids long. The CDR3 region is CASSRFQGATNTEAFF. The CDR3 nucleotides read TGCGCCAGCAGCCGGTTCCAGGGGGCGACGAACACTGAAGCTTTCTTT.

The sample holds a few counts of this clonotype. The V gene is TRBV29-1, the J gene TRBJ1-1; TRBD1 might be the D (5 bases). Per germline, CDR1 SQVTM and CDR2 ANQGSEA. The CDR3 totals 14 residues. CDR3 sequence: CSEIQGPLGTEAFF. DNA of the CDR3: TGCAGTGAGATCCAGGGTCCCTTGGGCACTGAAGCTTTCTTT.

This clonotype was observed a handful of times. The chain combines TRBV30 with TRBJ2-4; TRBD2 matches 8 bases. J was trimmed by 9 bases and V by 3 bases; bases with no gene match: 7. The CDR3 consists of 13 residues. Germline V lookup: CDR1 GTSNPN, CDR2 SVGIG (reference sequence). CDR3 nucleotide sequence: TGTGCCTGGAGCCCCACGGGAGGGGTCATTCAGTACTTC. It yields the protein CAWSPTGGVIQYF.

The CDR3 protein is CASSASRDRGLATEAFF. The CDR3 DNA reads as TGTGCCAGCAGCGCTTCTCGGGACAGGGGGCTCGCCACTGAAGCTTTCTTT. The V call is TRBV9, the J call TRBJ1-1; TRBD1 aligns across 12 bases. Trimming at V came to 3 bases and at J to 4 bases, leaving 10 bases not matched to a gene. The CDR3 runs 17 residues. Germline lookup yields CDR1 SGDLS and CDR2 YYNGEE. The full variable domain, its missing parts supplied by reference TRBV9 and TRBJ1-1, is DSGVTQTPKHLITATGQRVTLRCSPRSGDLSVYWYQQSLDQGLQFLIQYYNGEERAKGNILERFSAQQFPDLHSELNLSSLELGDSALYFCASSASRDRGLATEAFFGQGTRLTVV.

The gene calls are TRBV11-2 and TRBJ2-1; the D gene could be TRBD1 or TRBD2 (7 bases each). Germline lookup yields CDR1 SGHAT and CDR2 FQNNGV. The CDR3 runs 15 residues. Trimming shortened V by 4 bases and J by 7 bases, and 17 bases separated the two germline ends. DNA for the CDR3: TGTGCCAGCAGCTCCTCCCAGGGGGGGAGGAATGAGCAGTTCTTC. Its translation: CASSSSQGGRNEQFF. Based on the CDR3 plus reference TRBV11-2 and TRBJ2-1, the full variable domain is EAGVAQSPRYKIIEKRQSVAFWCNPISGHATLYWYQQILGQGPKLLIQFQNNGVVDDSQLPKDRFSAERLKGVDSTLKIQPAKLEDSAVYLCASSSSQGGRNEQFFGPGTRLTVL.

Details on this clonotype: A much larger clone sits a single nucleotide away, making a read error possible. The chain is built from TRBV24-1 and TRBJ2-1, with D unclear. The J call may be mistaken, given a closer DNA end match to TRBJ2-7. Germline lookup yields CDR1 KGHDR and CDR2 SFDVKD. This CDR3 spans 11 amino acids. Here the CDR3 DNA reads TGTGCCACCAGTCATTCCTACGAGCAGTACTTC. This codes for CATSHSYEQYF.

This clonotype was seen a single time. The chain links TRBV12-3 or TRBV12-4 to TRBJ1-5; D is ambiguous. V was shortened by 6 bases and J by 4 bases, with 10 bases between the two germline ends. The CDR3 is 13 residues long. This chain's CDR3 is CASSDGENQPQHF. CDR3 in DNA: TGTGCCAGCAGCGACGGGGAAAATCAGCCCCAGCATTTT.

This clonotype was observed a few times. CDR3 residues: CSVGRRNTEAFF. The DNA for the CDR3 is TGCAGCGTTGGTCGGAGGAACACTGAAGCTTTCTTT. This sequence joins TRBV29-1 and TRBJ1-1; D uncertain. V lost 4 bases and J lost 1, with 7 bases in between. Per the germline V gene, CDR1 is SQVTM and CDR2 is ANQGSEA. This CDR3 contains 12 residues.

This sequence joins TRBV27 and TRBJ2-7, with 7 positions matching TRBD1. CDR1 and CDR2 from the germline V gene are MNHEY and SMNVEV (reference sequence). CDR3 size: 15 residues. V lost 4 bases to trimming and J lost 2 bases; unmatched junction nucleotides: 8. CDR3 nucleotide sequence: TGTGCCAGCAGTTCCGACCGGGACAGAACCTACGAGCAGTACTTC. Translation: CASSSDRDRTYEQYF.

This clonotype appeared a few times. V is TRBV6-1 and J is TRBJ2-1; TRBD1 agrees at 9 bases. The CDR3 has 15 amino acids. With 6 bases clipped from V and 4 bases from J, the junction kept 7 bases outside the gene matches. The germline V gene encodes CDR1 MNHNS and CDR2 SASEGT. The CDR3 spells CASRRTGGMYNEQFF. Written as DNA, the CDR3 is TGTGCCAGCAGACGAACAGGGGGCATGTACAATGAGCAGTTCTTC.